The 18 T cell receptor beta chains in this list originate from one sample, sequenced in a study of cytotoxic CD8 clonotypes in ibrutinib-treated CLL. The repertoire was sequenced with immunoSEQ multiplex PCR; TCRdb's copy has only in-frame clones and lacks some. The sample lists some 290,000 clones, around four fifths occurring once. The material was PBMCs, obtained before ibrutinib treatment. The receptors come from a human donor with chronic lymphocytic leukemia.

The genes are TRBV4-2 and TRBJ2-1; 10 bases line up with TRBD2. From germline, CDR1 is LGHNA and CDR2 YNFKEQ. The CDR3 spans 15 residues. V lost 1 base and J lost 3; bases outside the gene matches: 0. In nucleotides, the CDR3 is TGTGCCAGCAGCCAAGCTAGCGGGAGCTACAATGAGCAGTTCTTC. Its translation: CASSQASGSYNEQFF.

This CDR3 is CASSLGYRAYEQYF. The CDR3 nucleotides are TGTGCCAGCAGCTTAGGGTACCGAGCCTACGAGCAGTACTTC. The chain employs TRBV7-2 and TRBJ2-7; D unclear. This CDR3 comprises 14 residues. Looked up from germline, CDR1 is SGHTA and CDR2 is FQGNSA. Trimming took off 1 base at V and 2 bases at J, with 9 bases between the two ends.

Comment on this clone: The junction departs from the called germline gene at one end, perhaps through a read error. The chain couples TRBV14 to TRBJ2-2, with TRBD1 as a possible D gene (5 bases). CDR3 length: 13 amino acids. Germline CDR1 is SGHDN and CDR2 is FVKESK. The chain's CDR3 is CASSQDQGHPVIF. The CDR3 DNA sequence: TGTGCCAGCAGCCAAGATCAGGGCCACCCCGTAATTTTT. Combining the CDR3 with reference TRBV14 and TRBJ2-2 gives the whole variable domain EAGVTQFPSHSVIEKGQTVTLRCDPISGHDNLYWYRRVMGKEIKFLLHFVKESKQDESGMPNNRFLAERTGGTYSTLKVQPAELEDSGVYFCASSQDQGHPVIFGEGSRLTVL.

This chain joins TRBV25-1 and TRBJ1-4; D not certain. Germline V gene lookup returns CDR1 MGHDK and CDR2 SYGVNS. Trimming stripped 5 bases from V and 8 bases from J, with 6 bases between. The CDR3 loop spans 11 amino acids. CDR3: CASSNQEKLFF. Here the CDR3 DNA reads TGTGCCAGCAGTAACCAGGAAAAACTGTTTTTT.

The chain employs TRBV18 and TRBJ2-1; D is perhaps TRBD2 (6 bases). CDR3 length: 13 residues. The germline V gene has CDR1 KGHSH and CDR2 LQKENI. The V gene lost 5 bases and the J gene lost 5 bases, with 10 bases spanning the gap. The CDR3 DNA reads TGTGCCAGCTCAGAAAGGAGGGACAATGAGCAGTTCTTC. This gives the protein CASSERRDNEQFF.

V is TRBV27 and J is TRBJ2-1; D possibly matches TRBD1 or TRBD2 (6 bases each). Germline V CDR1 and CDR2: MNHEY, SMNVEV (reference sequence). The CDR3 is 14 amino acids. The V end lost 5 bases, the J end lost 1 base, and 9 bases lay between the germline ends. This CDR3 is CASSKGGSYNEQFF. CDR3 coding DNA: TGTGCCAGCAGTAAGGGGGGATCCTACAATGAGCAGTTCTTC.

This clone was recorded once. The rearrangement links TRBV5-1 to TRBJ2-1; D might be TRBD2 (5 bases). The V end was cut by 2 bases, the J end by 8 bases, with 11 bases between. Germline V gene lookup returns CDR1 SGHRS and CDR2 YFSETQ. This CDR3 is 13 amino acids long. Here the CDR3 reads CASSLVLVDEQFF. DNA of the CDR3: TGCGCCAGCAGCTTAGTACTAGTCGATGAGCAGTTCTTC.

The rearrangement uses TRBV28 and TRBJ2-3; tentative D call: TRBD2 (6 bases). Germline-derived CDR1 and CDR2 are MDHEN and SYDVKM. V lost 3 bases, J lost 0 bases, and 10 bases lay in between. This CDR3 region has 15 residues. The CDR3 here is CASSLRLGSTDTQYF. CDR3 coding DNA: TGTGCCAGCAGTTTGCGACTAGGGAGCACAGATACGCAGTATTTT.

This chain joins TRBV7-8 and TRBJ2-5, with D possibly TRBD2 on 5 matching bases. Gene TRBJ2-7 matches the end of the DNA better, so the J call may be wrong. The CDR3 covers 16 residues. Germline CDR1 SGHVS, CDR2 FQNEAQ. CDR3 region: CASSSEGASASDEQYF. Written as DNA, the CDR3 is TGTGCCAGCAGCTCCGAGGGCGCTAGTGCATCCGACGAGCAGTACTTC.

J is TRBJ2-7 and V is TRBV2; D is ambiguous. Germline values: CDR1 SNHLY, CDR2 FYNNEI. The CDR3 has 11 amino acids. Between the trimmed V and J ends, which lost 7 bases and 3 bases, there was a span of 7 bases. CDR3: CASTYYYEQYF. DNA for the CDR3: TGTGCCAGCACCTATTACTACGAGCAGTACTTC. Variable domain in full (rest from reference TRBV2 and TRBJ2-7): EPEVTQTPSHQVTQMGQEVILRCVPISNHLYFYWYRQILGQKVEFLVSFYNNEISEKSEIFDDQFSVERPDGSNFTLKIRSTKLEDSAMYFCASTYYYEQYFGPGTRLTVT.

The J gene is TRBJ2-2, the V gene TRBV10-3, with a possible D match to TRBD2 (6 bases). CDR1 ENHRY and CDR2 SYGVKD come from the germline V gene. Trimming stripped 0 bases from V and 4 bases from J, with 12 bases between. The CDR3 contains 16 residues. CDR3 nucleotide sequence: TGTGCCATCAGTGAGTCGGGGGGTTCGGCCACCGGGGAGCTGTTTTTT. It yields the protein CAISESGGSATGELFF.

The CDR3 here is CASSLRQTTDTQYF. CDR3 sequence (DNA): TGTGCCAGCAGCTTGAGGCAGACCACAGATACGCAGTATTTT. The rearrangement links TRBV5-8 to TRBJ2-3; D is unresolved. The germline V and J ends were trimmed by 1 base and 2 bases, with 8 bases remaining between them. This CDR3 contains 14 residues. Germline assignment: CDR1 SGHTS and CDR2 YDEGEE.

The chain is built from TRBV27 and TRBJ2-5; D gene ambiguous. The CDR3 covers 13 residues. V gave up 5 bases and J gave up 2 bases, with 9 bases separating them. CDR1 is MNHEY, CDR2 SMNVEV, per germline (reference sequence). CDR3 sequence reads: CASSTGIQETQYF. The CDR3, as DNA: TGTGCCAGCAGTACCGGTATACAAGAGACCCAGTACTTC.

This sequence joins TRBV4-1 and TRBJ1-5; 7 nucleotides line up with TRBD1. V dropped 3 bases and J dropped 0; count of bases not matched to a gene: 8. Germline lookup yields CDR1 MGHRA and CDR2 YSYEKL. CDR3 length equals 17 residues. The CDR3 bases are TGCGCCAGCAGCCAGGGAGTCCAGGGGGTTAGCAATCAGCCCCAGCATTTT. Its translation is CASSQGVQGVSNQPQHF.

The chain uses TRBV29-1 and TRBJ1-1; D might be TRBD1 (5 bases). There are 16 residues in the CDR3. V lost 0 bases and J 2 bases, leaving 16 bases between the germline ends. Per germline, CDR1 SQVTM and CDR2 ANQGSEA. The CDR3 region has the DNA TGCAGCGTTGAAGAGCTTGGGGGAGGGGCAAACACTGAAGCTTTCTTT. Its protein product is CSVEELGGGANTEAFF.

The rearrangement uses TRBV5-1 and TRBJ2-7; D unresolved. The CDR3 has 12 amino acids. Trimming removed 4 bases from V and 3 bases from J, with 8 bases in between. Germline V gene lookup returns CDR1 SGHRS and CDR2 YFSETQ. CDR3 region: CASSLFSYEQYF. CDR3 sequence (DNA): TGCGCCAGCAGCCTCTTTAGCTACGAGCAGTACTTC.

V is TRBV29-1 and J is TRBJ2-1; D is unresolved. Germline V gene data show CDR1 as SQVTM and CDR2 as ANQGSEA. V lost 7 bases, J lost 1 base, and 8 bases lay in between. CDR3 length equals 12 residues. CDR3 amino acids: CSGRLSYNEQFF. CDR3 DNA: TGCAGCGGCCGGTTGTCCTACAATGAGCAGTTCTTC.

The V call is TRBV19, the J call TRBJ2-5, with 12 bases matching TRBD2. The CDR3 is 16 residues long. Looked up from germline, CDR1 is LNHDA and CDR2 is SQIVND (reference sequence). J gave up 2 bases and V 3 bases, and 4 bases lay outside the gene matches. For the CDR3, the DNA is TGTGCCAGTAGTATTGCTAGCGGGAGGGTTCAAGAGACCCAGTACTTC. Its protein product is CASSIASGRVQETQYF. Full variable domain (rest looked up from reference TRBV19 and TRBJ2-5): DGGITQSPKYLFRKEGQNVTLSCEQNLNHDAMYWYRQDPGQGLRLIYYSQIVNDFQKGDIAEGYSVSREKKESFPLTVTSAQKNPTAFYLCASSIASGRVQETQYFGPGTRLLVL.